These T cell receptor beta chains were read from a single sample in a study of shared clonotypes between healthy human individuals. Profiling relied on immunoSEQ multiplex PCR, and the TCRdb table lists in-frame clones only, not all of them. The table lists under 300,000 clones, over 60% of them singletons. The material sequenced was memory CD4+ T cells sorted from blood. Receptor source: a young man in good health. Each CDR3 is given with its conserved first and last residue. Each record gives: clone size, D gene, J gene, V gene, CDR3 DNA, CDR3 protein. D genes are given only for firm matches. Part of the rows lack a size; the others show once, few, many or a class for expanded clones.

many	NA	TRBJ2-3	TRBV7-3	TGTGCCAGCAGCTCTAGCACAGATACGCAGTATTTT	CASSSSTDTQYF
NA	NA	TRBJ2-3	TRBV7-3	TGTGCCAGCAGCTTTGGCATAGATACGCAGTATTTT	CASSFGIDTQYF
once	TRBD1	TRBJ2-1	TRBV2	TGTGCCAGCAGTGCAGAGACAGGGGATAATGAGCAGTTCTTC	CASSAETGDNEQFF
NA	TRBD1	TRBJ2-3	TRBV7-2	TGTGCCAGCAGCTTTTCAGGACAGGGGGCAGATACGCAGTATTTT	CASSFSGQGADTQYF
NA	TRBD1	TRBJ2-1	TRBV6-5	TGTGCCAGCATGGGACAGGGGGCCACCTACAATGAGCAGTTCTTC	CASMGQGATYNEQFF
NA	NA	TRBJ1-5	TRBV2	TGTGCAAGCAGGGGTGGAGGTACAGAGTGGAATCAGCCCCAGCATTTT	CASRGGGTEWNQPQHF
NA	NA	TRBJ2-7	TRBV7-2	TGTGCCAGCAGGATGGGGGTCTACGAGCAGTACTTC	CASRMGVYEQYF
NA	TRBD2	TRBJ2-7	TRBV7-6	TGTGCCAGCAGCTTAGAACTAGCGTCTACGGACGAGCAGTACTTC	CASSLELASTDEQYF
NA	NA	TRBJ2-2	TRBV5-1	TGCGCCAGCAGCTTGGCCTTACAGGGAACCGGGGAGCTGTTTTTT	CASSLALQGTGELFF
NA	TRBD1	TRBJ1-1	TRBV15	TGTGCCACCAGCAGAGATGCCCTGGGACAGAGACAAGCTTTCTTT	CATSRDALGQRQAFF
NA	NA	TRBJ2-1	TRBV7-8	TGTGCCAGCAGCTACGGAGGGGGCTCCTACAATGAGCAGTTCTTC	CASSYGGGSYNEQFF
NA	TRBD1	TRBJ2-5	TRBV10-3	TGTGCCATCAGTGCAACGACTCCCAGGGGGAAAAATCAAGAGACCCAGTACTTC	CAISATTPRGKNQETQYF
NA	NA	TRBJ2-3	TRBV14	TGTGCCAGCAGCCAAGATCCGTCGAGGGATACGCAGTATTTT	CASSQDPSRDTQYF
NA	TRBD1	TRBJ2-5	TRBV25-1	TGTGCCAGCAGTGCGCGCTATCAGGGGGCGCTGAGTCAAGAGACCCAGTACTTC	CASSARYQGALSQETQYF
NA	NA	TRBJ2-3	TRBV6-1	TGTGCCAGCAGGTGGGGAACAGATACGCAGTATTTT	CASRWGTDTQYF
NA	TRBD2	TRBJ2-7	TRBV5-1	TGCGCCAGCAGCTTGAGGCTAGCGGGAGGAGCCGAGCAGTACTTC	CASSLRLAGGAEQYF
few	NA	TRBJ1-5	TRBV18	TGTGCCAGCTCACCTGGGGTCCGGGGTGAGAATCAGCCCCAGCATTTT	CASSPGVRGENQPQHF